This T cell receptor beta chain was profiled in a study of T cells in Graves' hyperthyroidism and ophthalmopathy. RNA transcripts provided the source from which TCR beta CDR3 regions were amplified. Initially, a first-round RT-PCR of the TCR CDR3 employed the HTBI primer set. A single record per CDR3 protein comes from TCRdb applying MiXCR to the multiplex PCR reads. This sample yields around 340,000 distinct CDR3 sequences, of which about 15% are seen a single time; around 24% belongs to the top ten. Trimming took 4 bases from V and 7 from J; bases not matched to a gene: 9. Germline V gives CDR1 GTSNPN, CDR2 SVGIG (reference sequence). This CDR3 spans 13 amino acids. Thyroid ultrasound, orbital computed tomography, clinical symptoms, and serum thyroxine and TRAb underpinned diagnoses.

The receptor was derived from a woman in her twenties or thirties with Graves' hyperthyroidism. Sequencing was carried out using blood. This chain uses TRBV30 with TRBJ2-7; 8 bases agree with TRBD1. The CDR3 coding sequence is TGTGCCTGGAAATACAGGGGGTTGGGAGAGCAGTACTTC. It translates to CAWKYRGLGEQYF. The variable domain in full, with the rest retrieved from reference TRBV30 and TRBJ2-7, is SQTIHQWPATLVQPVGSPLSLECTVEGTSNPNLYWYRQAAGRGLQLLFYSVGIGQISSEVPQNLSASRPQDRQFILSSKKLLLSDSGFYLCAWKYRGLGEQYFGPGTRLTVT.